The 17 T cell receptor beta chains below come from one sample, sequenced in a study of blood T cell repertoires in COVID-19. Repertoires were generated with immunoSEQ multiplex PCR, while TCRdb's copy carries only in-frame clones and drops some. The sample carries about 160,000 clones, around four fifths recorded once. The source material was peripheral blood. The receptors originated from a woman aged 80 or over with active or convalescent COVID-19.

This clone was seen a handful of times. This chain joins TRBV9 and TRBJ2-2; D remains unclear. Between the trimmed V and J ends, which lost 6 bases and 2 bases, there was a span of 11 bases. The CDR3 runs 14 residues. Germline loops: CDR1 SGDLS, CDR2 YYNGEE. CDR3 in amino acids: CASTRLVNTGELFF. CDR3 bases: TGTGCCAGCACCAGACTGGTTAACACCGGGGAGCTGTTTTTT. The whole variable domain, filled in from reference TRBV9 and TRBJ2-2, reads DSGVTQTPKHLITATGQRVTLRCSPRSGDLSVYWYQQSLDQGLQFLIQYYNGEERAKGNILERFSAQQFPDLHSELNLSSLELGDSALYFCASTRLVNTGELFFGEGSRLTVL.

This rearrangement joins TRBV7-9 to TRBJ2-2; 7 nucleotides match TRBD1. Germline values: CDR1 SEHNR, CDR2 FQNEAQ (reference sequence). V lost 1 base and J lost 0; bases outside the gene matches: 8. This CDR3 region has 18 residues. CDR3 in DNA: TGTGCCAGCAGCTTAGACCCCCGGGACAGTGCGAACACCGGGGAGCTGTTTTTT. It specifies CASSLDPRDSANTGELFF.

This chain joins TRBV7-3 and TRBJ2-2, with 11 bases that match TRBD2. This CDR3 spans 15 amino acids. CDR1 and CDR2 (germline): SGHTA, FQGTGA. Trimming cost V 5 bases and J 4 bases; bases outside gene matches: 3. The CDR3 sequence is CASSPGLAVTGELFF. CDR3 bases: TGTGCCAGCAGCCCGGGACTAGCGGTCACCGGGGAGCTGTTTTTT.

The chain has TRBV6-5 and TRBJ1-2; the match to TRBD1 covers 7 bases. Germline V gene sequence: CDR1 MNHEY, CDR2 SVGAGI. J was trimmed by 6 bases and V by 6 bases; bases with no gene match: 10. The CDR3 is made up of 14 amino acids. CDR3 region: CASRYRQGYHGYTF. For the CDR3, the DNA is TGTGCCAGCAGATACCGACAGGGATATCATGGCTACACCTTC.

The chain carries TRBV18 and TRBJ2-1; tentatively, D is TRBD1 (7 bases). Trimming removed 3 bases at V and 5 bases at J, with 17 bases between. In germline, CDR1 is KGHSH, CDR2 LQKENI. The CDR3 is 16 amino acids. The CDR3 bases are TGTGCCAGCTCACCTGCGGGACAGTCGAGGAACAATGAGCAGTTCTTC. Translated, it gives CASSPAGQSRNNEQFF.

This clone showed up just once. The genes are TRBV3-1 (or the pseudogene TRBV3-2) and TRBJ2-1; TRBD1 matches at 9 bases. V was clipped by 4 bases and J by 7 bases; unmatched bases: 8. Germline V gene lookup returns CDR1 LGHDT and CDR2 YNNKEL (reference sequence). The CDR3 contains 15 residues. CDR3 in amino acids: CASSLGTGSLNEQFF. As DNA, the CDR3 is TGTGCCAGCAGCCTTGGGACAGGGTCCTTGAATGAGCAGTTCTTC.

The V call is TRBV11-3, the J call TRBJ2-7; the match to TRBD2 covers 12 bases. The germline V gene encodes CDR1 SGHNT and CDR2 YENEEA. This CDR3 has 15 residues. V was pared by 3 bases and J by 1 base, with 1 base of the junction left unmatched. For the CDR3, the DNA is TGTGCCAGCAGCTTCGGACTAGCGGGGTCCTACGAGCAGTACTTC. Translating it yields CASSFGLAGSYEQYF.

This chain connects TRBV7-3 to TRBJ2-2, with TRBD1 matching over 10 bases. This CDR3 contains 16 residues. J was trimmed by 4 bases and V by 5 bases; bases with no gene match: 7. Germline-derived CDR1 and CDR2 are SGHTA and FQGTGA. This CDR3 reads CASSLTGGRSTGELFF. The CDR3 DNA follows: TGTGCCAGCAGCCTGACAGGGGGCCGAAGCACCGGGGAGCTGTTTTTT.

The chain has TRBV5-1 and TRBJ2-5; possibly TRBD1 for D (5 bases). This CDR3 spans 15 amino acids. Germline V lookup: CDR1 SGHRS, CDR2 YFSETQ. Trimming removed 4 bases at V and 4 bases at J, with 17 bases between. CDR3 bases: TGCGCCAGCAGCCTGACGTCCACCCAGGGAGAGACCCAGTACTTC. This codes for CASSLTSTQGETQYF.

J is TRBJ1-1 and V is TRBV11-2; D gene ambiguous. This CDR3 comprises 14 residues. V gave up 5 bases and J gave up 5 bases, with 15 bases separating them. Germline V gives CDR1 SGHAT, CDR2 FQNNGV. The CDR3 sequence is CASSPGSAGTEAFF. The CDR3 coding sequence is TGTGCCAGCAGCCCCGGGAGCGCGGGGACTGAAGCTTTCTTT.

This rearrangement joins TRBV11-2 to TRBJ1-4; maybe TRBD1 (5 bases). Germline V gene sequence: CDR1 SGHAT, CDR2 FQNNGV. CDR3 length: 16 amino acids. The V and J ends lost 3 bases and 3 bases respectively, with 14 bases between them. The CDR3 here is CASSFGAGGANEKLFF. DNA of the CDR3: TGTGCCAGCAGCTTCGGAGCCGGGGGTGCTAATGAAAAACTGTTTTTT.

The chain uses TRBV19 and TRBJ1-5; no definite D call. The CDR3 spans 15 residues. CDR1 LNHDA and CDR2 SQIVND come from the germline V gene (reference sequence). Trimming pared 1 base from V and 3 bases from J, leaving 10 bases between. As DNA, the CDR3 is TGTGCCAGTAGTATAGGTGTACAGCTCAATCAGCCCCAGCATTTT. Translated: CASSIGVQLNQPQHF.

The chain combines TRBV10-1 with TRBJ2-1; 7 positions match TRBD1. In germline, CDR1 is WNHNN, CDR2 SYGVQD (reference sequence). The CDR3 contains 15 residues. After removal of 6 bases from V and 4 bases from J, the junction contained 9 bases not matched to a gene. CDR3 region: CASSVSGTAYNEQFF. The DNA for the CDR3 is TGCGCCAGCAGCGTTTCAGGGACAGCGTACAATGAGCAGTTCTTC.

This clone was recorded once. The chain links TRBV6-5 to TRBJ1-1; TRBD1 matches 8 bases. The junction had 5 bases not matched to a gene; V was cut back by 7 bases and J by 1 base. Germline loops: CDR1 MNHEY, CDR2 SVGAGI. CDR3 length: 14 residues. CDR3 nucleotides: TGTGCCAGCACCCGAACAGGGGGGAACACTGAAGCTTTCTTT. It encodes CASTRTGGNTEAFF.

The chain is built from TRBV4-2 and TRBJ1-2, with 10 bases lining up with TRBD1. The V segment lost 1 base and the J segment 7 bases; nucleotides outside the gene matches: 12. The CDR3 has 17 amino acids. Germline CDR1 reads LGHNA; CDR2 reads YNFKEQ. Here the CDR3 DNA reads TGTGCCAGCAGCCAAGCGTCCGCCGGGACAGGGGCACTTGGCTACACCTTC. As protein: CASSQASAGTGALGYTF.

The gene calls are TRBV11-2 and TRBJ2-2; D is perhaps TRBD2 (6 bases). The CDR3 is made up of 16 amino acids. The ends were cut back, 0 bases at V and 4 bases at J, with 12 bases in the middle. Germline CDR1 reads SGHAT; CDR2 reads FQNNGV. In DNA, the CDR3 is TGTGCCAGCAGCTTAGATCGGGGGTCGGGCACCGGGGAGCTGTTTTTT. Its translation is CASSLDRGSGTGELFF.

V is TRBV7-9 and J is TRBJ1-3; 7 nucleotides match TRBD1. Germline V lookup: CDR1 SEHNR, CDR2 FQNEAQ (reference sequence). Germline trimming cut 4 bases from V and 2 bases from J; bases unmatched to any gene: 2. This CDR3 has 14 amino acids. CDR3 amino acids: CASSSDRAGNTIYF. CDR3 coding DNA: TGTGCCAGCAGCTCTGACAGGGCTGGAAACACCATATATTTT. Filled out from reference TRBV7-9 and TRBJ1-3, the complete variable domain reads DTGVSQNPRHKITKRGQNVTFRCDPISEHNRLYWYRQTLGQGPEFLTYFQNEAQLEKSRLLSDRFSAERPKGSFSTLEIQRTEQGDSAMYLCASSSDRAGNTIYFGEGSWLTVV.